In its sample, the clone carrying this TCR beta chain was seen a few times. Time point given: patch test 1, 2 weeks after DPC sensitization. Described treatment: therapeutic diphenylcyclopropenone sensitization with weekly scalp DPC. TCRdb independently ran MiXCR on the RACE reads; one entry per CDR3 protein. Here the sample spans about 100,000 distinct CDR3 sequences, 9.5% to 12% being singletons. These data belong to a study of human T cells and chemical hapten exposure. This CDR3 has 10 amino acids. Trimming removed 7 bases at V and 5 bases at J, with 5 bases between. Germline V gene data show CDR1 as SNHLY and CDR2 as FYNNEI.

The source of this sequence is a woman between 40 and 50 years old with alopecia areata. Some clones in this sample may be carry-over from other donors' samples. V is TRBV2 and J is TRBJ2-5; D gene unclear. Sequences were derived from whole blood, sampled in connection with sensitization to the hapten diphenylcyclopropenone (DPC). The CDR3 region has the DNA TGTGCCAGCATGGCGGAGACCCAGTACTTC. This codes for CASMAETQYF.